The 22 T cell receptor beta chains in this list originate from one sample, sequenced in a study of blood T cell repertoires in COVID-19 (dated by TCRdb to 2018 to 2021). The library was obtained by the immunoSEQ multiplex PCR assay. What TCRdb holds here is the immuneACCESS table cut down to in-frame rearrangements. Part of the clones is not present; checked against another copy, under half of the missing clones reflect an unresolved V gene, and the others are unexplained. The sample table lists 250,000 to 300,000 clones, 85% to 90% of them with a count of one. In total, the top ten clones hold 11% of the sample. The material sequenced was peripheral blood. These receptors were taken from a woman aged 25 to 45 with COVID-19, enrolled during active disease.

Turning to this clone: The identical CDR3 is also encoded by other nucleotide sequences in the sample. The chain links TRBV11-2 to TRBJ1-1, with a tentative D call TRBD1 (6 bases). CDR1 is SGHAT and CDR2 is FQNNGV in the germline V gene. With 2 bases removed from V and 4 bases from J, the gap between germline ends came to 8 bases. The CDR3 runs 13 residues. CDR3 sequence: CASSLRGGTEAFF. In nucleotides, the CDR3 is TGTGCCAGCAGCTTAAGAGGGGGCACTGAAGCTTTCTTT.

About this clone: Its ends do not fully match the called genes, so a read error is possible. The rearrangement joins TRBV6-1 to TRBJ2-2, with D possibly being TRBD1 (5 bases). This CDR3 has 15 amino acids. Germline CDR1 MNHNS, CDR2 SASEGT. CDR3 DNA: TGTGCCAGCGGTGAATCAGGGTTTTTCACCGGGGAGCTGTTTTTT. Its protein product is CASGESGFFTGELFF.

This chain uses TRBV5-1 with TRBJ1-6; possible D gene TRBD1, 6 bases. CDR3 size: 16 residues. V shed 4 bases and J shed 0 bases, with 11 bases lying between them. The germline gives CDR1 SGHRS, CDR2 YFSETQ. CDR3 residues: CASSRTESSYNSPLHF. The CDR3 DNA is TGCGCCAGCAGCCGGACAGAGAGCTCCTATAATTCACCCCTCCACTTT.

CDR3 loop: CASSYLVGSDYTF. DNA of the CDR3: TGTGCCAGCAGTTACCTCGTGGGCTCTGACTACACCTTC. The V gene is TRBV12-3 or TRBV12-4, the J gene TRBJ1-2, with D uncertain. The CDR3 extends over 13 amino acids. The V end lost 4 bases, the J end lost 10 bases, and 16 bases lay between the germline ends.

The V call is TRBV3-1 (or the pseudogene TRBV3-2), the J call TRBJ1-2, with D maybe TRBD1 (5 bases). V gave up 0 bases and J gave up 3 bases, with 11 bases separating them. Germline-derived CDR1 and CDR2 are LGHDT and YNNKEL (reference sequence). This CDR3 has 15 amino acids. The CDR3 region has the DNA TGTGCCAGCAGCCAAGATATGGGGCCCTACTATGGCTACACCTTC. This translates into CASSQDMGPYYGYTF.

The chain recombines TRBV5-1 with TRBJ2-1; 10 bases are shared with TRBD2. Germline V gene lookup returns CDR1 SGHRS and CDR2 YFSETQ. The V gene end was trimmed by 4 bases and the J gene end by 6 bases; junction bases not matched to a gene: 7. CDR3 length: 15 amino acids. CDR3 sequence reads: CASSVTSGTVNEQFF. The CDR3 nucleotides read TGCGCCAGCAGCGTTACTAGCGGGACGGTCAATGAGCAGTTCTTC.

The chain uses TRBV23-1 and TRBJ2-1; 7 bases map to TRBD2. Being an ORF, TRBV23-1 has a function that is uncertain. This CDR3 is built from 14 residues. J lost 4 bases, V lost 3 bases, and 3 bases had no gene match. The CDR3 nucleotides are TGCGCCAGCAGTCATTGGGGGGGGTACAATGAGCAGTTCTTC. It translates to CASSHWGGYNEQFF.

About this clone: The junction differs from germline at one of its ends, possibly a read error. The rearrangement joins TRBV5-1 to TRBJ2-1, with 9 positions matching TRBD1. CDR3 size: 15 residues. From germline, CDR1 is SGHRS and CDR2 YFSETQ. The CDR3 reads CASRLAGQGINEQFF. Here the CDR3 DNA reads TGCGCCAGCAGGTTGGCCGGACAGGGGATCAATGAGCAGTTCTTC. Complete variable domain (other parts from reference TRBV5-1 and TRBJ2-1): KAGVTQTPRYLIKTRGQQVTLSCSPISGHRSVSWYQQTPGQGLQFLFEYFSETQRNKGNFPGRFSGRQFSNSRSEMNVSTLELGDSALYLCASRLAGQGINEQFFGPGTRLTVL.

The chain employs TRBV20-1 and TRBJ2-3; D is possibly TRBD1 (5 bases). V dropped 5 bases and J dropped 5 bases, with 5 bases sitting between them. The CDR3 runs 10 residues. CDR1 is DFQATT, CDR2 SNEGSKA, per germline (reference sequence). The CDR3 loop reads CSAQGDTQYF. The CDR3 coding sequence is TGCAGTGCTCAGGGAGATACGCAGTATTTT.

This clone was counted once. The rearrangement uses TRBV19 and TRBJ2-2, with 7 bases aligning to TRBD1. Germline values: CDR1 LNHDA, CDR2 SQIVND (reference sequence). This CDR3 contains 13 residues. The junction had 3 bases not matched to a gene; V was cut back by 7 bases and J by 4 bases. The CDR3 nucleotides are TGTGCCAGTACCCCAGGGGGCACCGGGGAGCTGTTTTTT. It encodes CASTPGGTGELFF.

The chain links TRBV11-2 to TRBJ2-2, with 8 positions matching TRBD2. Germline V gene data show CDR1 as SGHAT and CDR2 as FQNNGV. V lost 0 bases and J lost 5; bases outside the gene matches: 11. This CDR3 is 18 amino acids long. The CDR3 protein is CASSLDLVAGGHTGELFF. The CDR3 DNA reads as TGTGCCAGCAGCTTAGATTTGGTGGCGGGGGGACATACCGGGGAGCTGTTTTTT.

The genes are TRBV19 and TRBJ1-5; D is possibly TRBD1 (6 bases). V dropped 5 bases and J dropped 5 bases, with 16 bases sitting between them. Germline values: CDR1 LNHDA, CDR2 SQIVND (reference sequence). This CDR3 contains 15 residues. The CDR3 loop reads CASSQQGGGHQPQHF. CDR3 in DNA: TGTGCCAGTAGTCAACAGGGAGGGGGTCATCAGCCCCAGCATTTT.

This chain joins TRBV5-8 and TRBJ2-7; D is perhaps TRBD1 (6 bases). The V end lost 0 bases, the J end lost 3 bases, and 13 bases lay between the germline ends. The germline V gene encodes CDR1 SGHTS and CDR2 YDEGEE. The CDR3 is 15 residues long. The CDR3 loop is CASSLVGDTVYEQYF. Here the CDR3 DNA reads TGTGCCAGCAGCTTGGTAGGGGACACCGTCTACGAGCAGTACTTC.

The rearrangement joins TRBV5-4 to TRBJ2-1; 12 positions agree with TRBD2. V was pared by 0 bases and J by 6 bases, with 13 bases of the junction left unmatched. This CDR3 contains 19 residues. Germline loops: CDR1 SGHNT, CDR2 YYREEE (reference sequence). The DNA for the CDR3 is TGTGCCAGCAGCTTGGCCACTAGCGGGGGGCGTACGACCCCCAATGAGCAGTTCTTC. It specifies CASSLATSGGRTTPNEQFF.

CDR3 loop: CASSWTGDTEAFF. The CDR3 DNA is TGTGCCAGCAGTTGGACAGGGGACACTGAAGCTTTCTTT. J is TRBJ1-1 and V is TRBV28, with 9 bases that match TRBD1. CDR3 length: 13 amino acids. The junction had 0 bases not matched to a gene; V was cut back by 4 bases and J by 3 bases. Germline-derived CDR1 and CDR2 are MDHEN and SYDVKM. The full variable domain, rest sourced from reference TRBV28 and TRBJ1-1, is DVKVTQSSRYLVKRTGEKVFLECVQDMDHENMFWYRQDPGLGLRLIYFSYDVKMKEKGDIPEGYSVSREKKERFSLILESASTNQTSMYLCASSWTGDTEAFFGQGTRLTVV.

J is TRBJ1-5 and V is TRBV21-1; the table assigns TRBD1, which was not confirmed against the DNA. TRBV21-1 is a known pseudogene. The CDR3 is made up of 19 amino acids. The CDR3: CASSKAFDRGAGSNQPQHF. In nucleotides, the CDR3 is TGTGCCAGCAGCAAAGCGTTTGACAGGGGGGCGGGGAGCAATCAGCCCCAGCATTTT.

V gene TRBV10-1 combines with J gene TRBJ2-5; the match to TRBD2 covers 8 bases. J gave up 5 bases and V 0 bases, and 11 bases lay outside the gene matches. CDR1 WNHNN and CDR2 SYGVQD come from the germline V gene (reference sequence). The CDR3 totals 17 residues. Written as DNA, the CDR3 is TGCGCCAGCAGTGAGTCCTCCGTAGCGGGGTCGAGGGAGACCCAGTACTTC. Amino acid sequence: CASSESSVAGSRETQYF.

The rearrangement links TRBV14 to TRBJ2-3; D possibly corresponds to TRBD2 (5 bases). V was shortened by 1 base and J by 6 bases, with 17 bases between the two germline ends. CDR1 is SGHDN, CDR2 FVKESK, per germline. The CDR3 length is 16 residues. In DNA, the CDR3 is TGTGCCAGCAGCCAAGTAAGAGCCACCGGGAAGGATACGCAGTATTTT. Its protein is CASSQVRATGKDTQYF.

The J gene is TRBJ1-2, the V gene TRBV5-4, with D tentatively TRBD1 (6 bases). The V and J ends lost 6 bases and 2 bases respectively, with 11 bases between them. CDR1 and CDR2 (germline): SGHNT, YYREEE (reference sequence). The CDR3 sequence is 13 residues long. The CDR3 DNA sequence: TGTGCCAGCACCAGAGGACAGAACTATGGCTACACCTTC. Protein sequence: CASTRGQNYGYTF.

V gene TRBV3-1 (or the pseudogene TRBV3-2) combines with J gene TRBJ1-1; D remains ambiguous. Per the germline V gene, CDR1 is LGHDT and CDR2 is YNNKEL (reference sequence). The CDR3 runs to 12 residues. V shed 4 bases and J shed 7 bases, with 10 bases lying between them. In DNA, the CDR3 is TGTGCCAGCAGCCTGCGCGAGGGTGAAGCTTTCTTT. This encodes CASSLREGEAFF.

The V gene is TRBV27, the J gene TRBJ2-5; 7 bases map to TRBD1. Unmatched junction bases numbered 3, after V lost 6 bases and J lost 2 bases. This CDR3 has 13 amino acids. Germline assignment: CDR1 MNHEY and CDR2 SMNVEV (reference sequence). The DNA for the CDR3 is TGTGCCAGCAGGAGGGGGCAACAAGAGACCCAGTACTTC. Translating gives CASRRGQQETQYF.

The chain combines TRBV29-1 with TRBJ1-1; D possibly corresponds to TRBD1 (5 bases). This CDR3 is built from 13 residues. V lost 5 bases and J lost 5, with 15 bases in between. Germline CDR1 and CDR2: SQVTM and ANQGSEA. The CDR3 DNA reads as TGCAGCGTTTTGGGACGGGGGGGGACTGAAGCTTTCTTT. Amino acid sequence: CSVLGRGGTEAFF.